This TCR beta chain came from a study of breast tumors, draining lymph nodes, adjacent tissues. TCRdb recomputed calls from the multiplex PCR reads with MiXCR, one row per CDR3 protein. The sample lists over 15,000 distinct CDR3 sequences; under 60% were seen once. The V end was cut by 6 bases, the J end by 11 bases, with 14 bases between. The V gene's germline CDR1 is MNHEY and CDR2 SVGAGI. The CDR3 loop spans 12 amino acids. Study findings and constraints: Compared with lymph nodes, tumors were less diverse; compared with nontumor tissue, more.

This clonotype was counted ten times or more. Its antigen is not known. The chain joins TRBV6-5 to TRBJ2-1; the D gene is possibly TRBD2 (6 bases). The origin of this receptor is a female donor with breast cancer. Some clones in this sample may be carry-over from other donors' samples. The specimen sequenced was tumor-adjacent breast tissue. The CDR3, as DNA: TGTGCCAGCAGCCGAATCGGGACTCAGCAGTTCTTC. The encoded protein is CASSRIGTQQFF.